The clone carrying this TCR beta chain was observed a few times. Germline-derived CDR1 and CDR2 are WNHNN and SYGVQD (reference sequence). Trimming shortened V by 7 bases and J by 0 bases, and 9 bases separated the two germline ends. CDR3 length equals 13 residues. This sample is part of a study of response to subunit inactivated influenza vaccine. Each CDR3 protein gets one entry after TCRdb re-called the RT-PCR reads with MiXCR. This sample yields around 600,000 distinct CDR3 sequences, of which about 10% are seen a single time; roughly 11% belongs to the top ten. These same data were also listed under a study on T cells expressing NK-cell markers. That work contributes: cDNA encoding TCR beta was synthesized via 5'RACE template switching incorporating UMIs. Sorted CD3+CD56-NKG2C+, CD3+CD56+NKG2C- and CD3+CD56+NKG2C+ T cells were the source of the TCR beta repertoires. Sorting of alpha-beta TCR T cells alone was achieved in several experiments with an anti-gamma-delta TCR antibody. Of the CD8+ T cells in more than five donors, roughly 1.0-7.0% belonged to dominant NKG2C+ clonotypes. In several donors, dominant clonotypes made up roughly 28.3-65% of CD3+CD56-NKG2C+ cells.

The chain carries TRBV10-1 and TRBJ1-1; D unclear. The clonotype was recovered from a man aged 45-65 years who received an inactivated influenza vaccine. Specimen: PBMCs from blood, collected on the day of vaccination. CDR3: CASKKGMNTEAFF. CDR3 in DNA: TGCGCCAGCAAAAAGGGTATGAACACTGAAGCTTTCTTT.